What follows describes a single T cell receptor beta chain. Its cognate antigen is unknown. This entry belongs to a study of graft-versus-host responses after intestinal transplantation. Study details: Recipients had multivisceral, liver-intestinal, or isolated intestinal transplants.

Assay used: immunoSEQ multiplex PCR; TCRdb lists only in-frame clones, some missing. The sample yields 80,000 to 85,000 clones, 75% to 95% seen once. Study-level points and caveats: The highest levels of circulating GvH clones went along with early declines in HvG clones after transplant. The study found high graft-versus-host to host-versus-graft clonal ratios in allografts of patients with graft-donor T cell macrochimerism.

The germline gives CDR1 MNHNY, CDR2 SVGAGI (reference sequence). The CDR3 runs 16 residues. V shed 5 bases and J 5 bases; nucleotides not matched to a gene: 10. Sequencing was performed on unstimulated CD4+ T cells sorted from spleen or lymph node cells, taken before intestinal transplant. The TCR sequence derives from a human donor who received an intestinal transplant. The V and J genes are TRBV6-6 and TRBJ2-5; 11 bases map to TRBD1. CDR3 amino acids: CASSTRTGGYPETQYF. The CDR3, as DNA: TGTGCCAGCAGTACGCGGACAGGGGGCTATCCGGAGACCCAGTACTTC.